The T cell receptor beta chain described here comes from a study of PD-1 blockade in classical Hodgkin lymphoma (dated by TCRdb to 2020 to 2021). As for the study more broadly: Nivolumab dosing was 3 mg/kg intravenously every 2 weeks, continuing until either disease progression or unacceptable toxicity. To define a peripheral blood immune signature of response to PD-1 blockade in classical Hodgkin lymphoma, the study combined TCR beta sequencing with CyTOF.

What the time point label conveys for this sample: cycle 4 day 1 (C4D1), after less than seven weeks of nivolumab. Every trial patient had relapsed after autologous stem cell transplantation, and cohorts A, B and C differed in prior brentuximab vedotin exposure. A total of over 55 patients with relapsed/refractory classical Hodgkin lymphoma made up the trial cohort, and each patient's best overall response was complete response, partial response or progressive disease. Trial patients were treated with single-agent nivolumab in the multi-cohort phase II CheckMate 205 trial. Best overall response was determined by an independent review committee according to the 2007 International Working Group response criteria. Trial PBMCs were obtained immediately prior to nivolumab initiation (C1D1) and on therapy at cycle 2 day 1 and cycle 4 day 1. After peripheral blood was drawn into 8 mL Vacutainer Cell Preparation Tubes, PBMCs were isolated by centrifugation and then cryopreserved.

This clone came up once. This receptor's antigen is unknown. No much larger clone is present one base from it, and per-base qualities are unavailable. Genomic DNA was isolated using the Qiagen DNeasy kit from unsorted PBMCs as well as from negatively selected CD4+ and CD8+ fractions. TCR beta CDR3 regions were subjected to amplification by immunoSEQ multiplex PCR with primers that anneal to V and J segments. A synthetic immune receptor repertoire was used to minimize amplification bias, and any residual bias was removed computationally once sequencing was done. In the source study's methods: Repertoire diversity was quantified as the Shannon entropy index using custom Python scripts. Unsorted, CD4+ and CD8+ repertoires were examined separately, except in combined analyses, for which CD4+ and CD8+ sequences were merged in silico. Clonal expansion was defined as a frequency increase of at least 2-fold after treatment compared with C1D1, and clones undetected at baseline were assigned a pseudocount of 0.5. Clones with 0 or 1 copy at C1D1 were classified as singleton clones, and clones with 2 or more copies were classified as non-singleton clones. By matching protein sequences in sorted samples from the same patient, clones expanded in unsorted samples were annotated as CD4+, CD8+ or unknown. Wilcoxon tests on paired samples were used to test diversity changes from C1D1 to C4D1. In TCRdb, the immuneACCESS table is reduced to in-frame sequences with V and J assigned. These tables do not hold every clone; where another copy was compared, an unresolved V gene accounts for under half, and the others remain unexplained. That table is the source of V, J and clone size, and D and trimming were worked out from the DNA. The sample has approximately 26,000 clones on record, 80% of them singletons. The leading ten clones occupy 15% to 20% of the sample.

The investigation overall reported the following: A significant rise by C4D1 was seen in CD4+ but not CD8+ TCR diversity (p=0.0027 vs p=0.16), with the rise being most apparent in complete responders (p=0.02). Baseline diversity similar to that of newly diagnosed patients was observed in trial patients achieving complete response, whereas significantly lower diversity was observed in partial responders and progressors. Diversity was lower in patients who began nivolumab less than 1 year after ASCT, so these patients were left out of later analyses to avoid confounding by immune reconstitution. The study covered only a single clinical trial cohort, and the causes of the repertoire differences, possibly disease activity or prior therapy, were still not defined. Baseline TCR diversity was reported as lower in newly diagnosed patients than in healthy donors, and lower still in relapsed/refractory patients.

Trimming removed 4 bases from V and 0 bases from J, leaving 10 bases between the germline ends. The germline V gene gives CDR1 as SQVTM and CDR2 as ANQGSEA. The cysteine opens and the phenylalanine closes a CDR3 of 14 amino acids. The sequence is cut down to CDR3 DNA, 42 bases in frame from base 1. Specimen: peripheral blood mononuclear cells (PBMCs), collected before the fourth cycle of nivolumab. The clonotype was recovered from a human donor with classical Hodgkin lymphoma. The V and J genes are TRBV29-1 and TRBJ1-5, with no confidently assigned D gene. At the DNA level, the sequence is TGCAGCGTTGGTGCTGGAGATAGCAATCAGCCCCAGCATTTT. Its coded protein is CSVGAGDSNQPQHF.